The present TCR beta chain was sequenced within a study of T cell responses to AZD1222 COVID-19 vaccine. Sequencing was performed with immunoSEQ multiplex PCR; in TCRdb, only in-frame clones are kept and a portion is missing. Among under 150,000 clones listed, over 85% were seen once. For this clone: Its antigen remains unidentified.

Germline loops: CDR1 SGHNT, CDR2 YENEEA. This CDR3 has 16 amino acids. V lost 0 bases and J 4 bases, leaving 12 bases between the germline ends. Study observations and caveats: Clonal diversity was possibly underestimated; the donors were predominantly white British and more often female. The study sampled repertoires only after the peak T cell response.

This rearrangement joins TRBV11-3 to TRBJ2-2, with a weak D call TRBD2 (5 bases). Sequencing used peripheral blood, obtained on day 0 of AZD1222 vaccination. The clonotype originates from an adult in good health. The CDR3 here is CASSLESGSATGELFF. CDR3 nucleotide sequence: TGTGCCAGCAGCTTAGAGTCGGGAAGCGCCACCGGGGAGCTGTTTTTT.